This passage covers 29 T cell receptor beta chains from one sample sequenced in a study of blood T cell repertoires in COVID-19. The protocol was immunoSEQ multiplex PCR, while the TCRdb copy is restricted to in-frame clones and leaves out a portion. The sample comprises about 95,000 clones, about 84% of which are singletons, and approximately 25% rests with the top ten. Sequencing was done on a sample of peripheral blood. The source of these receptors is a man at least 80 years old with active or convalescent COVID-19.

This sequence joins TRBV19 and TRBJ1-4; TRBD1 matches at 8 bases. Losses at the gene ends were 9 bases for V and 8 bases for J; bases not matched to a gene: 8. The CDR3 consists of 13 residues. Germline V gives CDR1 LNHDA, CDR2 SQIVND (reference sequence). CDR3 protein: CASIGQGWEKLFF. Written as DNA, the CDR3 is TGTGCCAGCATTGGACAGGGTTGGGAAAAACTGTTTTTT.

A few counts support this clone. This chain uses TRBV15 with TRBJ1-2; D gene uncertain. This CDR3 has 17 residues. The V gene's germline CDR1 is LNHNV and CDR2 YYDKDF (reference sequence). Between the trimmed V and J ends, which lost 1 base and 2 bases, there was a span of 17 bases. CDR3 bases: TGTGCCACCAGCAGAGGCAGGCCCCTTTTTCCAAACTATGGCTACACCTTC. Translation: CATSRGRPLFPNYGYTF.

CDR3 DNA sequence: TGTGCCAGTAGAATGGAGGGGATCCATGGCTACACCTTC. It translates to CASRMEGIHGYTF. The chain uses TRBV19 and TRBJ1-2; possibly TRBD1 for D (5 bases). V was clipped by 6 bases and J by 6 bases, with 14 bases between them. This CDR3 comprises 13 residues. Germline values: CDR1 LNHDA, CDR2 SQIVND (reference sequence).

The CDR3, as DNA: TGTGCCAGCATGGGGGCGGTGCCCTACGAGCAGTACTTC. This gives the protein CASMGAVPYEQYF. V and J are TRBV7-2 and TRBJ2-7; the D gene is possibly TRBD1 (6 bases). CDR3 size: 13 residues. The germline gives CDR1 SGHTA, CDR2 FQGNSA. The ends were cut back, 7 bases at V and 2 bases at J, with 12 bases in the middle.

CDR3 loop: CASSPGWMIGSPLHF. The CDR3 nucleotides read TGCGCCAGCAGCCCCGGGTGGATGATAGGTTCACCCCTCCACTTT. The J gene is TRBJ1-6, the V gene TRBV5-1; D ambiguous. Germline V gene data show CDR1 as SGHRS and CDR2 as YFSETQ. CDR3 size: 15 residues. V shed 4 bases and J shed 9 bases, with 17 bases lying between them.

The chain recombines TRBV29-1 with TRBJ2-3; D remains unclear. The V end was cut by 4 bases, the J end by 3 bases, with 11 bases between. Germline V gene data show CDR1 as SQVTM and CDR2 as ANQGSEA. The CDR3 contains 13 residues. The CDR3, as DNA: TGCAGCGTTGGTAGGAGTCCTACAGATACGCAGTATTTT. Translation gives CSVGRSPTDTQYF.

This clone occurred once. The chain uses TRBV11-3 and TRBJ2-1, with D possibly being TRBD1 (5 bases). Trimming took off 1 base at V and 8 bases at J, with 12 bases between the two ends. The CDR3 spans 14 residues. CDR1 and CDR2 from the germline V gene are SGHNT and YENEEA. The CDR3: CASSLGGIGDEQFF. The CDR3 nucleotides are TGTGCCAGCAGCTTAGGGGGAATAGGGGATGAGCAGTTCTTC. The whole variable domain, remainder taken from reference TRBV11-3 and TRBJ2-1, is EAGVVQSPRYKIIEKKQPVAFWCNPISGHNTLYWYLQNLGQGPELLIRYENEEAVDDSQLPKDRFSAERLKGVDSTLKIQPAELGDSAVYLCASSLGGIGDEQFFGPGTRLTVL.

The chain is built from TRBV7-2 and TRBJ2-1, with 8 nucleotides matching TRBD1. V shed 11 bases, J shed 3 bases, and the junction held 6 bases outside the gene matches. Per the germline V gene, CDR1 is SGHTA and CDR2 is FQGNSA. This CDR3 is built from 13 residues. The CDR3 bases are TGTGCCTCAGGCAGGGGGCACTACAATGAGCAGTTCTTC. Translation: CASGRGHYNEQFF.

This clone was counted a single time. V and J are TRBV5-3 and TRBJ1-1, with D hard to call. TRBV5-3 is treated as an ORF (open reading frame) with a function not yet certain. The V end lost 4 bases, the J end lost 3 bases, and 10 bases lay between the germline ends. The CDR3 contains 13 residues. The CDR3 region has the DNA TGTGCCAGAAGCCCAAGGAGGGACACTGAAGCTTTCTTT. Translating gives CARSPRRDTEAFF.

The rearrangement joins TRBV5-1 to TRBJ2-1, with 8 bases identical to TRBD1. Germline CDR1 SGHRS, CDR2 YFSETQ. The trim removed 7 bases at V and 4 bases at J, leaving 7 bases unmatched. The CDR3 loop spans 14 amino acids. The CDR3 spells CASAPGTGYNEQFF. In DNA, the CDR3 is TGCGCCAGCGCTCCCGGGACAGGATACAATGAGCAGTTCTTC.

The CDR3 spells CASRGENSGNTIYF. The CDR3, as DNA: TGCGCCAGCAGGGGAGAAAACTCTGGAAACACCATATATTTT. The chain links TRBV5-1 to TRBJ1-3; D remains ambiguous. Per germline, CDR1 SGHRS and CDR2 YFSETQ. This CDR3 has 14 amino acids. V gave up 5 bases and J gave up 0 bases, with 9 bases separating them.

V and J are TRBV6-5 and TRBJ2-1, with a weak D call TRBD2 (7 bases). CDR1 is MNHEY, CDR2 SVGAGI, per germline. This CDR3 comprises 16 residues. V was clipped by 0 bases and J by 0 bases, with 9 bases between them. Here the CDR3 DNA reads TGTGCCAGCAGTTACTCAGGGGGGGTCTCCTACAATGAGCAGTTCTTC. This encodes CASSYSGGVSYNEQFF.

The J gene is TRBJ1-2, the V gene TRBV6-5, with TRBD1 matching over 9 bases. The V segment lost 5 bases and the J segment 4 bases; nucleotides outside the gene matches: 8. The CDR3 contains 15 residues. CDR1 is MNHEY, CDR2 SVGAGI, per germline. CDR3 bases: TGTGCCAGCAGTCCTACCGGGACAGGGTCCTATGGCTACACCTTC. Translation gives CASSPTGTGSYGYTF.

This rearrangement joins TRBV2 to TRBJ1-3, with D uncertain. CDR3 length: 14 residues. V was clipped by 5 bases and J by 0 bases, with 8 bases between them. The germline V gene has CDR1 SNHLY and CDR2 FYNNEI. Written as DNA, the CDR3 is TGTGCCAGCAGTACAGCTTACTCTGGAAACACCATATATTTT. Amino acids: CASSTAYSGNTIYF.

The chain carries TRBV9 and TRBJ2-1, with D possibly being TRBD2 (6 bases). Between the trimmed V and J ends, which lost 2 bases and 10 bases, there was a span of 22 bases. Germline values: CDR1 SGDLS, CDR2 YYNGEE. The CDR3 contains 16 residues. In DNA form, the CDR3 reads TGTGCCAGCAGCGTGAGAACGGGGGTCACCTCTGGGGAGCAGTTCTTC. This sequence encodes CASSVRTGVTSGEQFF.

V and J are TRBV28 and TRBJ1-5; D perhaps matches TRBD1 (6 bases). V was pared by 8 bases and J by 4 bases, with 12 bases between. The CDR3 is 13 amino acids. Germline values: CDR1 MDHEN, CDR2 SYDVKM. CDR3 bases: TGTGCCAGCCAGAGGGGGGGGAATCAGCCCCAGCATTTT. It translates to CASQRGGNQPQHF. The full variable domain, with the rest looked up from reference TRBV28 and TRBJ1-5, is DVKVTQSSRYLVKRTGEKVFLECVQDMDHENMFWYRQDPGLGLRLIYFSYDVKMKEKGDIPEGYSVSREKKERFSLILESASTNQTSMYLCASQRGGNQPQHFGDGTRLSIL.

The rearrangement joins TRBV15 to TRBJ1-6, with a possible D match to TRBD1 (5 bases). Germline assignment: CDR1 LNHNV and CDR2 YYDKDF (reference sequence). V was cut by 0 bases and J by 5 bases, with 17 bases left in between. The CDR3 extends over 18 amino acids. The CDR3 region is CATSRDQGGVSDNSPLHF. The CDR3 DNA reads TGTGCCACCAGCAGAGATCAGGGAGGGGTTTCGGATAATTCACCCCTCCACTTT.

CDR3 DNA sequence: TGTGCCAGCAGGTTTATGGGCCCCTATAATTCACCCCTCCACTTT. It is translated as CASRFMGPYNSPLHF. The rearrangement links TRBV28 to TRBJ1-6; D gene unclear. Trimming took 6 bases from V and 2 from J, leaving 11 bases between them. In germline, CDR1 is MDHEN, CDR2 SYDVKM. The CDR3 totals 15 residues.

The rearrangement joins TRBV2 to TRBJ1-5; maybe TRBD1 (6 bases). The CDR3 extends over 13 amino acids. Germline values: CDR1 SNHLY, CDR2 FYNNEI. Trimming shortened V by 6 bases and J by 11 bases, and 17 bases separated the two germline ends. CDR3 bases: TGTGCCAGCAGGACAGGCGGCCTAGGAGCCCAGCATTTT. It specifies CASRTGGLGAQHF.

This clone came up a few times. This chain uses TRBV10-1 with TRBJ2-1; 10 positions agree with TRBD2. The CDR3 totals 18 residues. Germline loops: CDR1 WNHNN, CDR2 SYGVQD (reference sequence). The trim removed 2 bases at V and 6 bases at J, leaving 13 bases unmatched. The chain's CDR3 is CASSETGLAETLRNEQFF. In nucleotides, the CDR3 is TGCGCCAGCAGTGAGACCGGACTAGCGGAGACCCTCCGCAATGAGCAGTTCTTC.

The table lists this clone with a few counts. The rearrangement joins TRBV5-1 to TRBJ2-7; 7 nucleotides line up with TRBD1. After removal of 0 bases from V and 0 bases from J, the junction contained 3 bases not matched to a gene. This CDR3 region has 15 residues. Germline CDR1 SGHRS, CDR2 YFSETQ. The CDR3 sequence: CASSLAGTDSYEQYF. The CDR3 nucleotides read TGCGCCAGCAGCTTGGCCGGGACAGACTCCTACGAGCAGTACTTC.

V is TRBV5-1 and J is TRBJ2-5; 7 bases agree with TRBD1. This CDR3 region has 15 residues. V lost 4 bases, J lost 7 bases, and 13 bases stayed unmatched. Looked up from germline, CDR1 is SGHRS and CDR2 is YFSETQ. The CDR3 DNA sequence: TGCGCCAGCAGCCCGGGACAGCAACGAGCTGCGACCCAGTACTTC. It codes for CASSPGQQRAATQYF.

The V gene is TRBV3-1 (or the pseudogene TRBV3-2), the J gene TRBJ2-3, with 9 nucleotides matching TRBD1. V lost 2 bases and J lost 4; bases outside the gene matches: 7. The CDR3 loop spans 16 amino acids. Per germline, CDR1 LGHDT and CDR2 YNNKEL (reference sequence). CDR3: CASSQWGQGRADTQYF. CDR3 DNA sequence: TGTGCCAGCAGCCAATGGGGACAGGGACGTGCAGATACGCAGTATTTT.

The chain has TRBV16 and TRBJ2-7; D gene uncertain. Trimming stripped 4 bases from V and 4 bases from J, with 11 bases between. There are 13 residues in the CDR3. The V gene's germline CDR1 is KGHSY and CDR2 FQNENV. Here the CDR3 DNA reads TGTGCCAGCAGCCCGCGAGGCATTTACGAGCAGTACTTC. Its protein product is CASSPRGIYEQYF. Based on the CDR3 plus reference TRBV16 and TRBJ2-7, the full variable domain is GEEVAQTPKHLVRGEGQKAKLYCAPIKGHSYVFWYQQVLKNEFKFLISFQNENVFDETGMPKERFSAKCLPNSPCSLEIQATKLEDSAVYFCASSPRGIYEQYFGPGTRLTVT.

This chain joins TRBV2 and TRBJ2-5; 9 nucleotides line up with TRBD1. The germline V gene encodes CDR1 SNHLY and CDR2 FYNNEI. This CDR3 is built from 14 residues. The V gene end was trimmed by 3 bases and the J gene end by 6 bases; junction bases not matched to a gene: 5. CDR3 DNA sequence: TGTGCCAGCAGTGAGCTGACAGGGGGAAAGACCCAGTACTTC. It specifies CASSELTGGKTQYF.

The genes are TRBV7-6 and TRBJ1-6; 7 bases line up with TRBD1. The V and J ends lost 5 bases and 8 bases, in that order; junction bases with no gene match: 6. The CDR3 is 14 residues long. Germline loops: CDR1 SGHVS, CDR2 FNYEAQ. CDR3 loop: CASSPDRVDSPLHF. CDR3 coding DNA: TGTGCCAGCAGCCCCGACAGGGTCGATTCACCCCTCCACTTT.

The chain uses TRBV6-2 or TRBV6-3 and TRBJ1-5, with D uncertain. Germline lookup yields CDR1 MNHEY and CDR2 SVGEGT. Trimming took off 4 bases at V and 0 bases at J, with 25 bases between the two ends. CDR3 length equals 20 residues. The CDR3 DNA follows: TGTGCCAGCAGTTTTAGGCTCGGCCGAAGGAGAGACGATAGCAATCAGCCCCAGCATTTT. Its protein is CASSFRLGRRRDDSNQPQHF.

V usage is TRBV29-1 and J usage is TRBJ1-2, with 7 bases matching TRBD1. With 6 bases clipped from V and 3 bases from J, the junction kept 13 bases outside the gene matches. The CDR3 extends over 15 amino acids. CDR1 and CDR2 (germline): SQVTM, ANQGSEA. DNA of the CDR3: TGCAGCGTCCAGGGGGAGAACAGGGCGGACTATGGCTACACCTTC. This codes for CSVQGENRADYGYTF.

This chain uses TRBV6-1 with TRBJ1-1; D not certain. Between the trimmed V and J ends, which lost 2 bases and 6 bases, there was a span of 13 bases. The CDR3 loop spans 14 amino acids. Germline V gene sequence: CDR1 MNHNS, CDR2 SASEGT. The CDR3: CASSENEKLAEAFF. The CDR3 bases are TGTGCCAGCAGTGAAAACGAGAAACTAGCTGAAGCTTTCTTT.